What follows is one T cell receptor (beta chain) and its context. The CDR3 is 15 residues long. CDR1 and CDR2 from the germline V gene are LGHNT and FRNRAP. The V end lost 6 bases, the J end lost 1 base, and 15 bases lay between the germline ends. These data belong to a study of blood T cell repertoires in COVID-19. Study context: Whether acute or convalescent, the COVID-19 samples came from the United States, Italy and Spain. T cells, B-cell-depleted T cells, or PBMCs provided the cDNA or gDNA that served as material.

As processed by the authors: Amplification from reference gene primers served as the basis for estimated nucleated cell counts. Only in-frame clones appear in the TCRdb table, and some are missing; sequencing was by immunoSEQ multiplex PCR. V, J and clone size derive from that table, while D and trimming were established from the DNA sequence. The sample has around 60,000 clones; about 86% are singletons. Sequenced sample: peripheral blood. V gene TRBV12-5 combines with J gene TRBJ1-1, with D maybe TRBD1 (5 bases). The TCR sequence derives from a man in his forties with acute or convalescent COVID-19. The CDR3 sequence is CASGRKQGPNTEAFF. CDR3 DNA sequence: TGTGCTAGTGGCCGAAAGCAGGGCCCGAACACTGAAGCTTTCTTT. Full variable domain (outside the CDR3, taken from reference TRBV12-5 and TRBJ1-1): DARVTQTPRHKVTEMGQEVTMRCQPILGHNTVFWYRQTMMQGLELLAYFRNRAPLDDSGMPKDRFSAEMPDATLATLKIQPSEPRDSAVYFCASGRKQGPNTEAFFGQGTRLTVV.